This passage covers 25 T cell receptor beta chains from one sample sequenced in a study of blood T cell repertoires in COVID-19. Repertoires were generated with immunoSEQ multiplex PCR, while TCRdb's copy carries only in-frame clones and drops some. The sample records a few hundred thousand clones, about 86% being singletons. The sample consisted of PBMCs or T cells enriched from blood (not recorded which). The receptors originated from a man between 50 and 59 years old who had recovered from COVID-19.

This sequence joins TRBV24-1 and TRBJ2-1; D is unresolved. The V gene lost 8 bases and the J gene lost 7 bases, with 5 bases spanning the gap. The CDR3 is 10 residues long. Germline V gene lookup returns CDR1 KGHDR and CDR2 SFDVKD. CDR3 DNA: TGTGCCACCAAGACAAATGAGCAGTTCTTC. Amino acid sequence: CATKTNEQFF.

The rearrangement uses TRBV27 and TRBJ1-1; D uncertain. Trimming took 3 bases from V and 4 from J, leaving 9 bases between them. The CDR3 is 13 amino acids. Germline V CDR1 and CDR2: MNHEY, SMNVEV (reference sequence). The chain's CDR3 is CASSFGFGTEAFF. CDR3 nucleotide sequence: TGTGCCAGCAGTTTTGGTTTCGGCACTGAAGCTTTCTTT.

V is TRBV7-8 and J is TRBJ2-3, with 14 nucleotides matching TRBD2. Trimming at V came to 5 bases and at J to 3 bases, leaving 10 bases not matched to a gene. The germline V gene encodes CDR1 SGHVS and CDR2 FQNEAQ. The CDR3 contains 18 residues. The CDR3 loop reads CASSPRLAGGPSTDTQYF. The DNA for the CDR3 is TGTGCCAGCAGCCCCAGACTAGCGGGAGGGCCCTCTACAGATACGCAGTATTTT.

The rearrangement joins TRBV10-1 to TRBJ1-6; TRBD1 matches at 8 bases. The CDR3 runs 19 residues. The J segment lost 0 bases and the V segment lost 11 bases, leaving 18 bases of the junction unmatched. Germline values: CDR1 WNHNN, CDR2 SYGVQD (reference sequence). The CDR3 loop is CAGIPLYRGNSSYNSPLHF. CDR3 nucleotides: TGCGCCGGGATCCCCCTTTACAGGGGGAATAGCTCCTATAATTCACCCCTCCACTTT.

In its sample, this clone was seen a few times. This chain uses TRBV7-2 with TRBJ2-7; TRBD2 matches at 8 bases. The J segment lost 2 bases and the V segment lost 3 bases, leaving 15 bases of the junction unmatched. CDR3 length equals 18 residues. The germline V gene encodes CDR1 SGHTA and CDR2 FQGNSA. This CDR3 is CASSLKGLWAGGTYEQYF. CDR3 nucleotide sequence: TGTGCCAGCAGCTTGAAGGGTCTGTGGGCGGGAGGCACCTACGAGCAGTACTTC.

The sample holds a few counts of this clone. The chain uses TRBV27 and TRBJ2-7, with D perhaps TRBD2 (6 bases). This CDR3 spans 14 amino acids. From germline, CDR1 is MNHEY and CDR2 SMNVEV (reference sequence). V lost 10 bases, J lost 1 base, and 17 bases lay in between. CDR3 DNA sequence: TGTGCCACATCCCGGAGGGACGCATCCTACGAGCAGTACTTC. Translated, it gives CATSRRDASYEQYF.

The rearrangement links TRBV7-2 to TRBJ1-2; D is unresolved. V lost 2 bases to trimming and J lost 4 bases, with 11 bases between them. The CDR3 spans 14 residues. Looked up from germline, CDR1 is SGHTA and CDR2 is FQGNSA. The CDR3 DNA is TGTGCCAGCAGCTTACCCGAGGGATCCTATGGCTACACCTTC. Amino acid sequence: CASSLPEGSYGYTF.

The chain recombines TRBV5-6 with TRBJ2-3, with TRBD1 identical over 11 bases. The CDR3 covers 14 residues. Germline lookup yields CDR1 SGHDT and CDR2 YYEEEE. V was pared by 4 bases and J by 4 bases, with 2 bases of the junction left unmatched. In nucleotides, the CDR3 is TGTGCCAGCAGCCGGGACAGGGGGGCAGATACGCAGTATTTT. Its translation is CASSRDRGADTQYF.

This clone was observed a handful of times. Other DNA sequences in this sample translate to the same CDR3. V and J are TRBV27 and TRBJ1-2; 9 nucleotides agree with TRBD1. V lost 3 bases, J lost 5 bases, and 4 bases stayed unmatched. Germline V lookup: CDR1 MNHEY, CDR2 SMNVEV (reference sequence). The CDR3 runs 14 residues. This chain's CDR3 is CASSLTGTGYGYTF. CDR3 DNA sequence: TGTGCCAGCAGTTTGACGGGGACAGGGTATGGCTACACCTTC.

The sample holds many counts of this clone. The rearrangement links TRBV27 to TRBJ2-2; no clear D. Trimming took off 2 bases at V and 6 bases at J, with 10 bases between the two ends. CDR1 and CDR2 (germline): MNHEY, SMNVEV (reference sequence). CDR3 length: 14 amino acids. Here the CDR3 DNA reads TGTGCCAGCAGTTTACCCGCCCGCGCCGGGGAGCTGTTTTTT. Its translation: CASSLPARAGELFF.

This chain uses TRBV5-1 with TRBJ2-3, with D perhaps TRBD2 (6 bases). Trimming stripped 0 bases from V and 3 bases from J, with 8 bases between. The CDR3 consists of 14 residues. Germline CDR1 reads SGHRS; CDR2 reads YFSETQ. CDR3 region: CASSLGDLTDTQYF. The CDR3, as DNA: TGCGCCAGCAGCTTGGGGGACTTAACAGATACGCAGTATTTT.

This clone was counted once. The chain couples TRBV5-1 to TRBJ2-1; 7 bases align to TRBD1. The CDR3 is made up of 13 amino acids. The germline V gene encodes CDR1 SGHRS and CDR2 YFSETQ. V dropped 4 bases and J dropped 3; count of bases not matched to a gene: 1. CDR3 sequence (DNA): TGCGCCAGCAGCGGGACAGTCTACAATGAGCAGTTCTTC. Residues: CASSGTVYNEQFF.

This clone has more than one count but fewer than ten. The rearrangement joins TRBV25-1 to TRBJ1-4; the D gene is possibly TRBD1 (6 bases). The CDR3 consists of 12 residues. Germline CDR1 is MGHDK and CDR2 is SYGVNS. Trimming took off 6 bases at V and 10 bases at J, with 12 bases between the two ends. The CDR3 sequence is CASSPQGAKLFF. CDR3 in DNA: TGTGCCAGCAGCCCACAGGGAGCAAAACTGTTTTTT.

The CDR3: CATSKTRGYGHNEQFF. The CDR3 bases are TGTGCCACCAGTAAAACCCGGGGGTATGGTCACAATGAGCAGTTCTTC. This chain joins TRBV15 and TRBJ2-1; D may be TRBD2 (6 bases). Germline lookup yields CDR1 LNHNV and CDR2 YYDKDF (reference sequence). The CDR3 contains 16 residues. The V end was cut by 6 bases, the J end by 5 bases, with 20 bases between. Complete variable domain (other parts from reference TRBV15 and TRBJ2-1): DAMVIQNPRYQVTQFGKPVTLSCSQTLNHNVMYWYQQKSSQAPKLLFHYYDKDFNNEADTPDNFQSRRPNTSFCFLDIRSPGLGDTAMYLCATSKTRGYGHNEQFFGPGTRLTVL.

CDR3 nucleotides: TGCGCCAGCAGCTTGGAGGGGGCCCCGAACACTGAAGCTTTCTTT. This codes for CASSLEGAPNTEAFF. V usage is TRBV5-1 and J usage is TRBJ1-1; 7 nucleotides align to TRBD1. V trimming: 0 bases; J trimming: 1 base; junction bases outside the gene matches: 3. CDR3 length: 15 amino acids. In germline, CDR1 is SGHRS, CDR2 YFSETQ.

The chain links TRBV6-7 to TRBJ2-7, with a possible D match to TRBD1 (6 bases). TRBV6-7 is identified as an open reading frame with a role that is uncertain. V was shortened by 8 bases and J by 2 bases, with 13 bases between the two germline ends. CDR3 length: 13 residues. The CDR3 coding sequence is TGTGCCAGCTCACGGACAGCACCCTACGAGCAGTACTTC. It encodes CASSRTAPYEQYF.

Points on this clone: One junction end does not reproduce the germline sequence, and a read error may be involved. The CDR3 spells CASSLGRGPSYEQYF. CDR3 coding DNA: TGTGCTAGCAGCCTAGGGCGGGGGCCTTCTTACGAGCAGTACTTC. The genes are TRBV7-7 and TRBJ2-7, with a possible D match to TRBD2 (7 bases). This CDR3 is built from 15 residues. Germline-derived CDR1 and CDR2 are SSHAT and FNYEAQ (reference sequence). Together with reference TRBV7-7 and TRBJ2-7, the CDR3 gives the full variable domain: GAGVSQSPRYKVTKRGQDVTLRCDPISSHATLYWYQQALGQGPEFLTYFNYEAQPDKSGLPSDRFSAERPEGSISTLTIQRTEQRDSAMYRCASSLGRGPSYEQYFGPGTRLTVT.

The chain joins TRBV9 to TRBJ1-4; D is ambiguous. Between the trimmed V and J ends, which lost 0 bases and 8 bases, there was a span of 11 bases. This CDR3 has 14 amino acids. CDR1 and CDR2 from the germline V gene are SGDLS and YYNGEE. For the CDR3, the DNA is TGTGCCAGCAGCGTAGCAGTAGGGAGAGAAAAACTGTTTTTT. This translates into CASSVAVGREKLFF.

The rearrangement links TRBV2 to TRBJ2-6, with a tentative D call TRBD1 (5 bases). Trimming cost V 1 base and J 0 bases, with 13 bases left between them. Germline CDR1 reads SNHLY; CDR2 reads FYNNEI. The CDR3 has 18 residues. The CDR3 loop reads CASSEVGKGISGANVLTF. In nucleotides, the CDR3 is TGTGCCAGCAGTGAAGTGGGTAAGGGGATCTCTGGGGCCAACGTCCTGACTTTC.

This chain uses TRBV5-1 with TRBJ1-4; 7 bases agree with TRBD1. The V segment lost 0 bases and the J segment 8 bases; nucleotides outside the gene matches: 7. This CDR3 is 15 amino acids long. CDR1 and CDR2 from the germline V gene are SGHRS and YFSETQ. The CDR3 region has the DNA TGCGCCAGCAGCTTGGATGAACAGGGGTGGGAAAAACTGTTTTTT. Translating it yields CASSLDEQGWEKLFF.

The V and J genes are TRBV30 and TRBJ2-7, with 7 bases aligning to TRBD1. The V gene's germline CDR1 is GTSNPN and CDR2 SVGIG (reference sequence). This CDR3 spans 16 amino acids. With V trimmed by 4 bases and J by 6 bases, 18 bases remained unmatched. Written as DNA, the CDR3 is TGTGCCTGGACAAAGAATTTCGGGACAGTTAACCTCGAGCAGTACTTC. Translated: CAWTKNFGTVNLEQYF.

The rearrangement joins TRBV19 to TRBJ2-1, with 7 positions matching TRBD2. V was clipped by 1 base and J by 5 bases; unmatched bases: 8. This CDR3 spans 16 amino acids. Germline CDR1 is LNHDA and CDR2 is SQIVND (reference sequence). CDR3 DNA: TGTGCCAGTAGTATAGGTGTGGGACTATACCACAATGAGCAGTTCTTC. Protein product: CASSIGVGLYHNEQFF.

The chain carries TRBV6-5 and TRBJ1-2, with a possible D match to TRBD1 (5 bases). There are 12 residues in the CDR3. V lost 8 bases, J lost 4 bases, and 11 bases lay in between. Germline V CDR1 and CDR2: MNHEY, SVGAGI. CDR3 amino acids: CASRRGSYGYTF. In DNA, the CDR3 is TGTGCCAGCCGCCGGGGGTCCTATGGCTACACCTTC.

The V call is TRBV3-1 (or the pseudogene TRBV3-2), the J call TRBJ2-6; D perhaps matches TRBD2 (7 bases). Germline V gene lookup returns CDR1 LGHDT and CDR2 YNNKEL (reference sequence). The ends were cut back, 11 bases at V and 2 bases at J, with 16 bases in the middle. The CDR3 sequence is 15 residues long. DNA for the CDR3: TGTGCCGCGGGGGCGCCCGGGCCTGGGGCCAACGTCCTGACTTTC. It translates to CAAGAPGPGANVLTF.

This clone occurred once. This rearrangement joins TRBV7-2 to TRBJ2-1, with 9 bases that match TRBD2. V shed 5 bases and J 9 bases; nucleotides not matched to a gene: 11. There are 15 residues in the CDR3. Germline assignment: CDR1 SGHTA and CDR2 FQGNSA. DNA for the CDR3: TGTGCCAGCAGCCCTAGCGGGAACGGCTGGGGTGAGCAGTTCTTC. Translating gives CASSPSGNGWGEQFF.